The TCR beta chain described here comes from a study of T cells after yellow fever vaccination. Broader study findings: Subsequent to the booster, the majority of primary-vaccination clones reappeared (around 96% CD4, 85% to 90% CD8).

Of note for this clonotype: Its antigen is undetermined.

The study made its TCR cDNA through 5'RACE template switching. That step introduced a universal primer site along with UMIs. TCRdb processed the 5' RACE reads anew with MiXCR; each CDR3 protein has one entry. Among approximately 240,000 distinct CDR3 sequences listed, 3.6% were seen once. V lost 3 bases to trimming and J lost 2 bases, with 8 bases between them. Germline V CDR1 and CDR2: ENHRY, SYGVKD. There are 14 residues in the CDR3. This clonotype was obtained from a man in his late teens or twenties who received the YFV17D yellow fever vaccine. This sample comprised PBMCs, obtained 15 days after the yellow fever booster vaccination. This chain uses TRBV10-3 with TRBJ1-5; no reliable D call. The CDR3 loop is CAISDSKGNQPQHF. The CDR3 DNA sequence: TGTGCCATCAGTGATTCGAAGGGCAATCAGCCCCAGCATTTT.